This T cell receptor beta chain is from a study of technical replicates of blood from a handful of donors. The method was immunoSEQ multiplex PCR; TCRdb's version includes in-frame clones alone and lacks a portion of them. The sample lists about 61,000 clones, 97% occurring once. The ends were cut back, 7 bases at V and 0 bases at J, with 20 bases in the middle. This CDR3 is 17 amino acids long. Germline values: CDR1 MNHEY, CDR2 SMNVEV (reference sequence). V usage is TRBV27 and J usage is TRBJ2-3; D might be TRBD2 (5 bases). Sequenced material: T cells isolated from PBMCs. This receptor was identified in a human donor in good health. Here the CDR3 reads CASISSTADLSTDTQYF. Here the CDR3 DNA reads TGTGCCAGCATCAGTTCGACGGCGGACTTGAGCACAGATACGCAGTATTTT.